The rows below give T cell receptor beta chains drawn from one sample of a study of human T cells and chemical hapten exposure. TCRdb redid the calling of the RACE reads with MiXCR, one entry per CDR3 protein. The data contain a few hundred thousand distinct CDR3 sequences, about 6.3% of them singletons. Sequences were derived from whole blood, sampled in connection with sensitization to the hapten diphenylcyclopropenone (DPC). These receptors were taken from a woman younger than 35 with alopecia areata. Some clones in this sample may be carry-over from other donors' samples. Both conserved end residues are part of each CDR3. D genes are given only for firm matches. Size is stated for part of the rows, as once, few or many counts, or as a class when the clone is expanded.

TRBV12-3/TRBV12-4,many,TRBD1,15,TRBJ1-2,TGTGCCAGCAGTTTAAGTAACAGGGGGGGCTATGGCTACACCTTC,CASSLSNRGGYGYTF
TRBV6-2/TRBV6-3,few,TRBD1,14,TRBJ2-7,TGTGCCAGCCAGACGCGGACAGGGCAATACGAGCAGTACTTC,CASQTRTGQYEQYF
TRBV7-2,few,-,13,TRBJ2-3,TGTGCCAGCAGCTTTTTAGCGGAAGATACGCAGTATTTT,CASSFLAEDTQYF
TRBV12-3/TRBV12-4,-,-,14,TRBJ1-5,TGTGCCAGCAGTCCGGAGTTTAGCAATCAGCCCCAGCATTTT,CASSPEFSNQPQHF
TRBV12-3/TRBV12-4,-,TRBD1,14,TRBJ2-7,TGTGCCAGCAGGAGGGACAGGACCTCCTACGAGCAGTACTTC,CASRRDRTSYEQYF
TRBV3-1,many,-,12,TRBJ1-1,TGTGCCAGCAGCCAAGGGAGGACTGAAGCTTTCTTT,CASSQGRTEAFF
TRBV12-3/TRBV12-4,many,-,11,TRBJ2-7,TGTGCCAGCGGAACGACGTACGAGCAGTACTTC,CASGTTYEQYF
TRBV12-3/TRBV12-4,-,-,13,TRBJ1-6,TGTGCCAGCAGGGGGACTTCGAATTCACCCCTCCACTTT,CASRGTSNSPLHF
TRBV12-5,many,TRBD1,14,TRBJ1-1,TGTGCTAGTGGCCGGGGACAGACAAACACTGAAGCTTTCTTT,CASGRGQTNTEAFF
TRBV7-9,-,TRBD1,17,TRBJ1-6,TGTGCCAGCAGCGCGGACAGGGGGAGCTCCTATAATTCACCCCTCCACTTT,CASSADRGSSYNSPLHF
TRBV2,few,-,13,TRBJ2-5,TGTGCCAGCACCGGGGACTGGCAAGAGACCCAGTACTTC,CASTGDWQETQYF
TRBV7-9,-,-,14,TRBJ1-1,TGTGCCAGCAGCCCTCTGACAGGGAACACTGAAGCTTTCTTT,CASSPLTGNTEAFF
TRBV6-5,-,TRBD1,16,TRBJ2-7,TGTGCCAGCAGTACCAACAGGGGGACAAGCTCCTACGAGCAGTACTTC,CASSTNRGTSSYEQYF
TRBV5-1,many,-,12,TRBJ1-1,TGCGCCAGCAGCTTGGACGGCCCTGAAGCTTTCTTT,CASSLDGPEAFF
TRBV2,many,-,16,TRBJ1-2,TGTGCCAGCACCCCGGTCGGGGGTGGGTCGGTCTATGGCTACACCTTC,CASTPVGGGSVYGYTF
TRBV12-3/TRBV12-4,few,-,16,TRBJ2-3,TGTGCCAGCAGTTTACCTCAGTCGGGCGGCACAGATACGCAGTATTTT,CASSLPQSGGTDTQYF
TRBV29-1,many,TRBD1,13,TRBJ1-2,TGCAGCGTTGTTACGAGGGGGCTGGAGGGCTACACCTTC,CSVVTRGLEGYTF
TRBV12-3/TRBV12-4,-,-,13,TRBJ1-5,TGTGCCAGCCGACCCGGAGACAGTCTGCCCCAGCATTTT,CASRPGDSLPQHF
TRBV12-5,few,-,15,TRBJ1-1,TGTGCTAGTGGTTTGCAGGGGTTCGGTTCCACTGAAGCTTTCTTT,CASGLQGFGSTEAFF
TRBV6-5,many,-,14,TRBJ2-5,TGTGCCAGCAGTATGTCCCCCACCGGAGAGACCCAGTACTTC,CASSMSPTGETQYF
TRBV12-3/TRBV12-4,few,TRBD2,16,TRBJ2-5,TGTGCCAGCAGTTTGGGACTAGCGGGGATTCAAGAGACCCAGTACTTC,CASSLGLAGIQETQYF
TRBV5-5,many,-,14,TRBJ1-5,TGTGCCAGCAGCTTCTTTCCAGTAGGGCAGCCCCAGCATTTT,CASSFFPVGQPQHF
TRBV5-1,-,-,13,TRBJ2-5,TGCGCCAGCAGCTTCCGACAGCCAGAGGCCCAGTACTTC,CASSFRQPEAQYF
TRBV7-2,few,-,13,TRBJ2-5,TGTGCCAGCAGCTTAGGGGAGCGAGAGACCCAGTACTTC,CASSLGERETQYF
TRBV6-2/TRBV6-3,many,TRBD2,15,TRBJ2-7,TGTGCCAGCAGAGAACCGGGACTAGGTCTCTACGAGCAGTACTTC,CASREPGLGLYEQYF
TRBV20-1,many,TRBD1,14,TRBJ1-1,TGCAGTGCTAGGGATGCAGGGGGCAGGGTGGAAGCTTTCTTT,CSARDAGGRVEAFF
TRBV20-1,-,-,16,TRBJ2-3,TGCAGTGCTAGAGATCCGTGGAGCGAGATCACAGATACGCAGTATTTT,CSARDPWSEITDTQYF
TRBV20-1,-,TRBD2,14,TRBJ2-3,TGCAGTGCTACTCTAGCGGGGGGTTCGCATACGCAGTATTTT,CSATLAGGSHTQYF
TRBV7-6,-,-,14,TRBJ1-6,TGTGCCAGCAGCTTAGGACAGGAAGCCTCACCCCTCCACTTT,CASSLGQEASPLHF
TRBV6-2/TRBV6-3,many,-,15,TRBJ2-6,TGTGCCAGCAGTTACTCGTTCTCTGGGGCCAACGTCCTGACTTTC,CASSYSFSGANVLTF
TRBV6-5,many,-,15,TRBJ1-4,TGTGCCAGCAGCCCCCGGGGGGCGGAGAATGAAAAACTGTTTTTT,CASSPRGAENEKLFF
TRBV11-2,-,-,12,TRBJ1-4,TGTGCCAGCAGCCTCCAGCGGGGTGGACTGTTTTTT,CASSLQRGGLFF
TRBV7-2,-,-,12,TRBJ2-3,TGTGCCAGCGAGGCTGTTATGGATACGCAGTATTTT,CASEAVMDTQYF